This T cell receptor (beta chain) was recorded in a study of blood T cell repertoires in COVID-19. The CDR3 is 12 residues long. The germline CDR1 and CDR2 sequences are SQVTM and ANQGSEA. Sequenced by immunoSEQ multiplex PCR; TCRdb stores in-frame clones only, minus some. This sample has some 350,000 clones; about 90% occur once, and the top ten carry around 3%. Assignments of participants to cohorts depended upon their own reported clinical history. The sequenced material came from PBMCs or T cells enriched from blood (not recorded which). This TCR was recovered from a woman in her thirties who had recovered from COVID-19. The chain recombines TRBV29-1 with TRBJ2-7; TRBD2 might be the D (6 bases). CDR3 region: CRGGIKPYEQYF. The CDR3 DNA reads TGCAGGGGGGGAATAAAGCCCTACGAGCAGTACTTC.